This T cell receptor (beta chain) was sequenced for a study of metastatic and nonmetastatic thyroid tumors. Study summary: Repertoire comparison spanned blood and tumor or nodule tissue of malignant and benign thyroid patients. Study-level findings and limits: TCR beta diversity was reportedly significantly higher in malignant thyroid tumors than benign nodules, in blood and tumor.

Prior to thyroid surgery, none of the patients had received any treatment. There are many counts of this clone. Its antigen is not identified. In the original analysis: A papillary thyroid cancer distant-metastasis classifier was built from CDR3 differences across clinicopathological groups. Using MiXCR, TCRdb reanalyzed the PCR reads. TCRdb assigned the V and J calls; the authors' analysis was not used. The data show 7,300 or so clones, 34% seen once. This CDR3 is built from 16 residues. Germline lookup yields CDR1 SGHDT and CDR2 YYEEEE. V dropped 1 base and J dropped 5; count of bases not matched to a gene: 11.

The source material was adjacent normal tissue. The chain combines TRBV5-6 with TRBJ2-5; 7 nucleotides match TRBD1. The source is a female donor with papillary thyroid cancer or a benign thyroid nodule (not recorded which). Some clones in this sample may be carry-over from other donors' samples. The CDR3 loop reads CASSLRGRSPRETQYF. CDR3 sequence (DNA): TGTGCCAGCAGCTTGAGGGGGCGCAGCCCCAGGGAGACCCAGTACTTC. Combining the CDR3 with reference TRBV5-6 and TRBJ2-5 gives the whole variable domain DAGVTQSPTHLIKTRGQQVTLRCSPKSGHDTVSWYQQALGQGPQFIFQYYEEEERQRGNFPDRFSGHQFPNYSSELNVNALLLGDSALYLCASSLRGRSPRETQYFGPGTRLLVL.